The clone carrying this TCR beta chain was detected many times. TCRdb recomputed calls from the reads with MiXCR, one row per CDR3 protein. The table shows 200,000 to 250,000 distinct CDR3 sequences, with roughly 6.5% occurring only once. The record originates from a study of T cell repertoires in cytomegalovirus infection. The CDR3 covers 14 residues. The germline CDR1 and CDR2 sequences are LGHNA and YNFKEQ. V shed 8 bases and J 2 bases; nucleotides not matched to a gene: 7. The sample comprised PBMCs. This sequence was found in a human donor in good health (CMV status not recorded). Some clones in this sample may be carry-over from other donors' samples. The chain combines TRBV4-2 with TRBJ2-7, with 9 bases aligning to TRBD2. The CDR3 here is CASGLSGGPYEQYF. The DNA for the CDR3 is TGTGCCAGCGGACTTAGCGGGGGCCCCTACGAGCAGTACTTC.